The 30 T cell receptor beta chains listed next were all sequenced from one sample in a study of fetal regulatory T cell absence and autoimmunity. This table comes from immunoSEQ multiplex PCR, and its TCRdb copy is limited to in-frame clones, with some not included. Of more than 90,000 clones in the sample, roughly 78% were seen once. The specimen sequenced was pancreas tissue. The receptors here all came from a male donor with IPEX syndrome.

This chain links TRBV12-5 with TRBJ2-2; 13 positions agree with TRBD2. The CDR3 has 18 residues. Germline CDR1 is LGHNT and CDR2 is FRNRAP. Losses at the gene ends were 2 bases for V and 4 bases for J; bases not matched to a gene: 7. The DNA for the CDR3 is TGTGCTAGTGGTTTGAGGAGACTAGCGGGGGGCCCCACCGGGGAGCTGTTTTTT. Protein sequence: CASGLRRLAGGPTGELFF.

The chain carries TRBV4-3 and TRBJ2-7; 10 bases are a match to TRBD2. This CDR3 comprises 17 residues. CDR1 and CDR2 (germline): LGHNA, YSLEER. The trim removed 1 base at V and 0 bases at J, leaving 6 bases unmatched. Here the CDR3 reads CASSQGLAGVSSYEQYF. CDR3 coding DNA: TGCGCCAGCAGCCAAGGGCTAGCGGGGGTGAGCTCCTACGAGCAGTACTTC.

This clone was seen only a few times. V is TRBV6-4 and J is TRBJ2-7, with 7 bases lining up with TRBD2. V trimming: 3 bases; J trimming: 7 bases; junction bases outside the gene matches: 6. The CDR3 spans 13 residues. Looked up from germline, CDR1 is MRHNA and CDR2 is SNTAGT. CDR3 sequence: CASSEQRGGEQYF. The CDR3 nucleotides are TGTGCCAGCAGTGAACAGAGGGGAGGGGAGCAGTACTTC.

This chain links TRBV5-8 with TRBJ2-7; 9 nucleotides match TRBD2. There are 15 residues in the CDR3. Germline CDR1 reads SGHTS; CDR2 reads YDEGEE. Trimming cost V 6 bases and J 2 bases; bases outside gene matches: 9. CDR3 protein: CASTFASGATYEQYF. The CDR3, as DNA: TGTGCCAGCACCTTTGCTAGCGGGGCAACCTACGAGCAGTACTTC.

The chain has TRBV4-1 and TRBJ1-1; D is undetermined. Germline lookup yields CDR1 MGHRA and CDR2 YSYEKL. There are 15 residues in the CDR3. The V end lost 1 base, the J end lost 2 bases, and 11 bases lay between the germline ends. The CDR3 DNA follows: TGCGCCAGCAGCCAAGGTGTTCCGGCTAACACTGAAGCTTTCTTT. The encoded protein is CASSQGVPANTEAFF.

This chain links TRBV7-6 with TRBJ2-1; the match to TRBD1 covers 7 bases. Trimming cost V 8 bases and J 10 bases; bases outside gene matches: 11. Germline V gives CDR1 SGHVS, CDR2 FNYEAQ. The CDR3 extends over 13 amino acids. The DNA for the CDR3 is TGTGCCAGCGGACAGGCCCCCGGATCGGAGCAGTTCTTC. Protein: CASGQAPGSEQFF.

V gene TRBV19 combines with J gene TRBJ1-5; D possibly corresponds to TRBD1 (6 bases). Germline-derived CDR1 and CDR2 are LNHDA and SQIVND (reference sequence). The CDR3 covers 13 residues. V gave up 6 bases and J gave up 7 bases, with 13 bases separating them. Here the CDR3 reads CASSPGAKQPQHF. The CDR3 coding sequence is TGTGCCAGTAGCCCGGGGGCCAAGCAGCCCCAGCATTTT. Together with reference TRBV19 and TRBJ1-5, the CDR3 gives the full variable domain: DGGITQSPKYLFRKEGQNVTLSCEQNLNHDAMYWYRQDPGQGLRLIYYSQIVNDFQKGDIAEGYSVSREKKESFPLTVTSAQKNPTAFYLCASSPGAKQPQHFGDGTRLSIL.

The chain has TRBV7-9 and TRBJ2-1, with TRBD1 identical over 7 bases. The CDR3 extends over 19 amino acids. V gave up 4 bases and J gave up 0 bases; unmatched junction bases: 15. CDR1 and CDR2 (germline): SEHNR, FQNEAQ (reference sequence). The CDR3 spells CASSSGTEPLKSSYNEQFF. The CDR3 DNA reads TGTGCCAGCAGCTCCGGGACAGAGCCGTTGAAGAGCTCCTACAATGAGCAGTTCTTC.

The genes are TRBV6-1 and TRBJ2-7; 11 bases are a match to TRBD1. This CDR3 spans 17 amino acids. Germline assignment: CDR1 MNHNS and CDR2 SASEGT. The V and J ends lost 4 bases and 3 bases, in that order; junction bases with no gene match: 11. The CDR3 sequence is CASSGEDRGRLLYEQYF. The CDR3 bases are TGTGCCAGCAGTGGGGAGGACAGGGGGCGCCTACTCTACGAGCAGTACTTC.

This chain connects TRBV7-2 to TRBJ2-3; D not resolved. Trimming removed 2 bases at V and 2 bases at J, with 11 bases between. CDR1 SGHTA and CDR2 FQGNSA come from the germline V gene. This CDR3 has 15 residues. The CDR3 DNA follows: TGTGCCAGCAGCTTATGGAACGGAGCCACAGATACGCAGTATTTT. Its translation is CASSLWNGATDTQYF.

The chain couples TRBV6-5 to TRBJ1-4; no firm D call. The germline V gene encodes CDR1 MNHEY and CDR2 SVGAGI. V gave up 2 bases and J gave up 8 bases, with 9 bases separating them. The CDR3 is 13 residues long. CDR3 loop: CASSYGLVEKLFF. The CDR3 DNA sequence: TGTGCCAGCAGTTACGGGCTTGTGGAAAAACTGTTTTTT.

This chain connects TRBV5-6 to TRBJ1-1; a weak D match, TRBD1 (5 bases). CDR1 is SGHDT and CDR2 is YYEEEE in the germline V gene. V lost 0 bases, J lost 1 base, and 13 bases lay in between. This CDR3 comprises 16 residues. For the CDR3, the DNA is TGTGCCAGCAGCTTGGTATGGGGACGGAGGAACACTGAAGCTTTCTTT. It specifies CASSLVWGRRNTEAFF.

The chain links TRBV6-1 to TRBJ1-5; no reliable D call. Germline V gene data show CDR1 as MNHNS and CDR2 as SASEGT. Trimming took off 2 bases at V and 0 bases at J, with 11 bases between the two ends. The CDR3 spans 16 residues. Here the CDR3 DNA reads TGTGCCAGCAGTGAACAAGTTTTCTATAGCAATCAGCCCCAGCATTTT. Translation: CASSEQVFYSNQPQHF.

This chain connects TRBV11-3 to TRBJ2-1, with D perhaps given as TRBD1 or TRBD2 (5 bases each). Looked up from germline, CDR1 is SGHNT and CDR2 is YENEEA. This CDR3 has 12 amino acids. Trimming removed 6 bases at V and 9 bases at J, with 12 bases between. This CDR3 is CASRVGAGEQFF. The CDR3 DNA follows: TGTGCCAGCAGGGTCGGGGCAGGTGAGCAGTTCTTC. Drawing the rest from reference TRBV11-3 and TRBJ2-1, the complete variable domain is EAGVVQSPRYKIIEKKQPVAFWCNPISGHNTLYWYLQNLGQGPELLIRYENEEAVDDSQLPKDRFSAERLKGVDSTLKIQPAELGDSAVYLCASRVGAGEQFFGPGTRLTVL.

This chain uses TRBV7-9 with TRBJ2-2; tentative D call: TRBD1 (6 bases). In germline, CDR1 is SEHNR, CDR2 FQNEAQ (reference sequence). The V end lost 5 bases, the J end lost 1 base, and 11 bases lay between the germline ends. The CDR3 is made up of 15 amino acids. This CDR3 reads CASSPGDLNTGELFF. In nucleotides, the CDR3 is TGTGCCAGCAGCCCAGGGGACCTGAACACCGGGGAGCTGTTTTTT.

The chain couples TRBV20-1 to TRBJ1-5, with D possibly matching TRBD1 (5 bases). The CDR3 is made up of 11 amino acids. Germline CDR1 is DFQATT and CDR2 is SNEGSKA (reference sequence). V was cut by 5 bases and J by 5 bases, with 7 bases left in between. The CDR3 nucleotides are TGCAGTGCTGGGACTGATCAGCCCCAGCATTTT. Its protein product is CSAGTDQPQHF.

This clone appeared a few times. This same CDR3 is encoded by further DNA sequences in the sample. CDR3 loop: CASSLEGQGNQPQHF. CDR3 coding DNA: TGCGCCAGCAGCTTGGAGGGACAGGGCAATCAGCCCCAGCATTTT. This chain links TRBV5-1 with TRBJ1-5; the match to TRBD1 covers 8 bases. The germline gives CDR1 SGHRS, CDR2 YFSETQ. This CDR3 has 15 residues. Unmatched junction bases numbered 1, after V lost 0 bases and J lost 2 bases.

In this sample, this clone turned up a few times. V gene TRBV2 combines with J gene TRBJ2-7; 9 bases align to TRBD2. This CDR3 contains 17 residues. The germline V gene encodes CDR1 SNHLY and CDR2 FYNNEI. J gave up 5 bases and V 2 bases, and 13 bases lay outside the gene matches. The CDR3: CASSEWGGGRASNEQYF. CDR3 coding DNA: TGTGCCAGCAGTGAATGGGGTGGCGGGAGGGCTTCCAACGAGCAGTACTTC.

This clone was seen a handful of times. The chain carries TRBV12-2 and TRBJ2-7; whether TRBD2, the table's D call, matches the DNA was not checked. TRBV12-2 is reported as a pseudogene. The CDR3 has 15 amino acids. CDR3 coding DNA: TGTGCAAGTCGCTTAGCGAAGGCGGACTCCTACGAGCAGTACTTC. The encoded protein is CASRLAKADSYEQYF.

The chain has TRBV10-1 and TRBJ2-1; D might be TRBD1 (6 bases). Between the trimmed V and J ends, which lost 0 bases and 4 bases, there was a span of 7 bases. Germline lookup yields CDR1 WNHNN and CDR2 SYGVQD (reference sequence). This CDR3 has 14 amino acids. CDR3 loop: CASSESTGYNEQFF. The CDR3 nucleotides read TGCGCCAGCAGTGAGTCGACAGGATACAATGAGCAGTTCTTC.

This clone was recorded once. The rearrangement links TRBV19 to TRBJ2-1; D might be TRBD1 or TRBD2, each matching 5 bases. The CDR3 extends over 14 amino acids. Per germline, CDR1 LNHDA and CDR2 SQIVND (reference sequence). V was pared by 5 bases and J by 4 bases, with 12 bases between. In nucleotides, the CDR3 is TGTGCCAGTAGTTCAAGGGACCCGTACAATGAGCAGTTCTTC. It specifies CASSSRDPYNEQFF. Variable domain in full (rest from reference TRBV19 and TRBJ2-1): DGGITQSPKYLFRKEGQNVTLSCEQNLNHDAMYWYRQDPGQGLRLIYYSQIVNDFQKGDIAEGYSVSREKKESFPLTVTSAQKNPTAFYLCASSSRDPYNEQFFGPGTRLTVL.

The chain employs TRBV5-6 and TRBJ1-1, with D unclear. The germline V gene has CDR1 SGHDT and CDR2 YYEEEE. Trimming took 0 bases from V and 2 from J, leaving 5 bases between them. This CDR3 spans 13 amino acids. CDR3 coding DNA: TGTGCCAGCAGCTTGGACTCCAACACTGAAGCTTTCTTT. Protein sequence: CASSLDSNTEAFF.

J is TRBJ2-7 and V is TRBV7-6; TRBD2 matches at 12 bases. CDR1 and CDR2 from the germline V gene are SGHVS and FNYEAQ. V trimming: 0 bases; J trimming: 4 bases; junction bases outside the gene matches: 1. The CDR3 spans 15 residues. CDR3: CASSLATSGSYEQYF. In nucleotides, the CDR3 is TGTGCCAGCAGCTTAGCGACTAGCGGGAGTTACGAGCAGTACTTC.

The chain combines TRBV18 with TRBJ2-5, with D perhaps matching TRBD2 (6 bases). The CDR3 sequence is 15 residues long. Germline values: CDR1 KGHSH, CDR2 LQKENI. The V end was cut by 0 bases, the J end by 4 bases, with 12 bases between. The CDR3 nucleotides are TGTGCCAGCTCACCACCGGCGGGGCGAGGAGAGACCCAGTACTTC. Amino acid sequence: CASSPPAGRGETQYF.

The chain combines TRBV5-8 with TRBJ2-1, with D perhaps matching TRBD2 (6 bases). The V gene's germline CDR1 is SGHTS and CDR2 YDEGEE. The CDR3 contains 14 residues. The ends were cut back, 2 bases at V and 5 bases at J, with 11 bases in the middle. The chain's CDR3 is CASSFGTGNNEQFF. CDR3 in DNA: TGTGCCAGCAGCTTCGGGACTGGAAACAATGAGCAGTTCTTC.

This clone qualifies as medium-sized (0.01 to 0.1%). The gene calls are TRBV4-1 and TRBJ2-3; weak D call: TRBD1 (6 bases). Trimming removed 4 bases at V and 6 bases at J, with 14 bases between. Germline V gene sequence: CDR1 MGHRA, CDR2 YSYEKL. The CDR3 loop spans 14 amino acids. The CDR3 DNA reads TGCGCCAGCAGCCTACAGGGATCCAGGGATACGCAGTATTTT. Its translation is CASSLQGSRDTQYF.

This clone was seen just once. The V call is TRBV7-9, the J call TRBJ2-7; 7 positions agree with TRBD1. In germline, CDR1 is SEHNR, CDR2 FQNEAQ (reference sequence). J lost 2 bases, V lost 5 bases, and 6 bases had no gene match. The CDR3 length is 14 residues. Here the CDR3 DNA reads TGTGCCAGCAGCCAAGATGGGACAGCCTACGAGCAGTACTTC. Translated, it gives CASSQDGTAYEQYF.

The chain has TRBV5-4 and TRBJ1-3; no clear D. Germline loops: CDR1 SGHNT, CDR2 YYREEE (reference sequence). The CDR3 totals 15 residues. V dropped 4 bases and J dropped 5 bases, with 16 bases sitting between them. The CDR3 here is CASSTRREGRNTIYF. Here the CDR3 DNA reads TGTGCCAGCAGCACGAGACGGGAAGGTAGAAACACCATATATTTT. Full variable domain (remainder filled in from reference TRBV5-4 and TRBJ1-3): ETGVTQSPTHLIKTRGQQVTLRCSSQSGHNTVSWYQQALGQGPQFIFQYYREEENGRGNFPPRFSGLQFPNYSSELNVNALELDDSALYLCASSTRREGRNTIYFGEGSWLTVV.

The chain uses TRBV27 and TRBJ2-3; a possible D gene is TRBD2 (5 bases). This CDR3 is built from 16 residues. V lost 0 bases, J lost 1 base, and 11 bases lay in between. Germline loops: CDR1 MNHEY, CDR2 SMNVEV (reference sequence). The CDR3 is CASSLSVGERTDTQYF. The CDR3 nucleotides read TGTGCCAGCAGTTTATCTGTGGGAGAGCGCACAGATACGCAGTATTTT.

This chain uses TRBV9 with TRBJ1-2; D is unresolved. V was pared by 5 bases and J by 5 bases, with 13 bases between. The CDR3 extends over 13 amino acids. Germline V gene lookup returns CDR1 SGDLS and CDR2 YYNGEE. The CDR3 spells CASSGSGEYGYTF. CDR3 sequence (DNA): TGTGCCAGCAGTGGGAGTGGAGAGTATGGCTACACCTTC.